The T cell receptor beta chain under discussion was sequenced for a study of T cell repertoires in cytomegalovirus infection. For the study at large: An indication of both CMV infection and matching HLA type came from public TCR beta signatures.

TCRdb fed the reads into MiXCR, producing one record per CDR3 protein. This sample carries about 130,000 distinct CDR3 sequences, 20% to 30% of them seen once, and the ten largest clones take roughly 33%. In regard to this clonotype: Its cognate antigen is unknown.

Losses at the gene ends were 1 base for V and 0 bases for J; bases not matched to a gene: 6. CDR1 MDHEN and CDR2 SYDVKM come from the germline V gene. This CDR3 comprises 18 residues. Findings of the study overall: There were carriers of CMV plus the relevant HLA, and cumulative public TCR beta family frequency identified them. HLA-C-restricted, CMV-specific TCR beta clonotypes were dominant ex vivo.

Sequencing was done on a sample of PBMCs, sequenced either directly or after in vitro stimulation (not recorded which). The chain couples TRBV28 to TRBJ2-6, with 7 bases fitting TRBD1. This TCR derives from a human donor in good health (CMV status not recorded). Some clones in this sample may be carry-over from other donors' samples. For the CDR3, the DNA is TGTGCCAGCAGTTTATTACGGGACAGTCACTCTGGGGCCAACGTCCTGACTTTC. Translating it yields CASSLLRDSHSGANVLTF.